Below, 6 T cell receptor beta chains from the same sample are listed, as sequenced in a study of cytomegalovirus exposure and HLA in healthy donors. Primers included in the PCR were 60 Vbeta and 13 Jbeta primers. The assay was immunoSEQ multiplex PCR, and TCRdb's table has in-frame clones only and misses some. This sample contains around 100,000 clones. The sample was PBMCs. These receptor sequences come from a man aged 35 to 55 in good health and CMV-seropositive.

The V gene is TRBV7-2, the J gene TRBJ1-1; 7 bases match TRBD1. The trim removed 4 bases at V and 2 bases at J, leaving 10 bases unmatched. The CDR3 loop spans 16 amino acids. Germline V CDR1 and CDR2: SGHTA, FQGNSA. The CDR3 loop is CASSSLTGPLNTEAFF. The CDR3 DNA is TGTGCCAGCAGCTCGCTGACAGGGCCATTAAACACTGAAGCTTTCTTT.

The chain links TRBV5-1 to TRBJ1-5, with TRBD1 as a possible D gene (5 bases). The ends were cut back, 0 bases at V and 2 bases at J, with 9 bases in the middle. CDR3 size: 15 residues. Germline-derived CDR1 and CDR2 are SGHRS and YFSETQ. The CDR3: CASSLVPGGNQPQHF. CDR3 nucleotide sequence: TGCGCCAGCAGCTTGGTTCCGGGGGGCAATCAGCCCCAGCATTTT.

The chain uses TRBV5-1 and TRBJ2-3, with 8 bases matching TRBD1. Germline V gene lookup returns CDR1 SGHRS and CDR2 YFSETQ. This CDR3 is 17 amino acids long. Trimming took 0 bases from V and 6 from J; bases not matched to a gene: 12. This CDR3 reads CASSLVTGTGDKDTQYF. The DNA for the CDR3 is TGCGCCAGCAGCTTGGTCACAGGGACAGGTGATAAGGATACGCAGTATTTT.

The chain couples TRBV29-1 to TRBJ1-1, with D perhaps TRBD1 (6 bases). Germline lookup yields CDR1 SQVTM and CDR2 ANQGSEA. The CDR3 totals 13 residues. V gave up 6 bases and J gave up 1 base, with 12 bases separating them. This chain's CDR3 is CSVRTDPNTEAFF. CDR3 nucleotide sequence: TGCAGCGTCCGGACAGACCCGAACACTGAAGCTTTCTTT.

The V call is TRBV27, the J call TRBJ2-7, with 7 bases lining up with TRBD1. Germline CDR1 MNHEY, CDR2 SMNVEV (reference sequence). CDR3 length equals 13 residues. V dropped 5 bases and J dropped 2; count of bases not matched to a gene: 3. The CDR3 spells CASSLGTAYEQYF. The CDR3 nucleotides are TGTGCCAGCAGTCTCGGGACAGCCTACGAGCAGTACTTC.

This chain joins TRBV10-3 and TRBJ1-1; no definite D call. The V gene lost 4 bases and the J gene lost 4 bases, with 16 bases spanning the gap. The germline CDR1 and CDR2 sequences are ENHRY and SYGVKD. The CDR3 is made up of 15 amino acids. CDR3 sequence: CAISVGYAGSTEAFF. DNA of the CDR3: TGTGCCATCAGTGTTGGGTACGCGGGGAGCACTGAAGCTTTCTTT.